This T cell receptor (beta chain) was captured in a study of T cells in Graves' hyperthyroidism and ophthalmopathy. Study-wide context: Peripheral blood was acquired at first diagnosis, ahead of any therapy whatsoever.

The CDR3 is 15 amino acids. CDR1 and CDR2 from the germline V gene are LNHDA and SQIVND (reference sequence). With 3 bases removed from V and 8 bases from J, the gap between germline ends came to 16 bases. This clonotype was detected a few times. The CDR3 regions of TCR beta were amplified from RNA transcripts. Using the HTBI primer set, a first-round RT-PCR was run on the TCR CDR3. Each CDR3 protein is one row after TCRdb ran MiXCR on the multiplex PCR reads. Of over 500,000 distinct CDR3 sequences in the sample, 12% to 15% were seen once. This chain connects TRBV19 to TRBJ1-4; tentatively, D is TRBD1 (6 bases). Sequenced input: blood. The TCR sequence derives from a woman aged 40 to 50 with Graves' hyperthyroidism. The CDR3 nucleotides read TGTGCCAGTAGTATCTTATCAGGGGCTCGCGAAAAACTGTTTTTT. It codes for CASSILSGAREKLFF. Together with reference TRBV19 and TRBJ1-4, the CDR3 gives the full variable domain: DGGITQSPKYLFRKEGQNVTLSCEQNLNHDAMYWYRQDPGQGLRLIYYSQIVNDFQKGDIAEGYSVSREKKESFPLTVTSAQKNPTAFYLCASSILSGAREKLFFGSGTQLSVL.